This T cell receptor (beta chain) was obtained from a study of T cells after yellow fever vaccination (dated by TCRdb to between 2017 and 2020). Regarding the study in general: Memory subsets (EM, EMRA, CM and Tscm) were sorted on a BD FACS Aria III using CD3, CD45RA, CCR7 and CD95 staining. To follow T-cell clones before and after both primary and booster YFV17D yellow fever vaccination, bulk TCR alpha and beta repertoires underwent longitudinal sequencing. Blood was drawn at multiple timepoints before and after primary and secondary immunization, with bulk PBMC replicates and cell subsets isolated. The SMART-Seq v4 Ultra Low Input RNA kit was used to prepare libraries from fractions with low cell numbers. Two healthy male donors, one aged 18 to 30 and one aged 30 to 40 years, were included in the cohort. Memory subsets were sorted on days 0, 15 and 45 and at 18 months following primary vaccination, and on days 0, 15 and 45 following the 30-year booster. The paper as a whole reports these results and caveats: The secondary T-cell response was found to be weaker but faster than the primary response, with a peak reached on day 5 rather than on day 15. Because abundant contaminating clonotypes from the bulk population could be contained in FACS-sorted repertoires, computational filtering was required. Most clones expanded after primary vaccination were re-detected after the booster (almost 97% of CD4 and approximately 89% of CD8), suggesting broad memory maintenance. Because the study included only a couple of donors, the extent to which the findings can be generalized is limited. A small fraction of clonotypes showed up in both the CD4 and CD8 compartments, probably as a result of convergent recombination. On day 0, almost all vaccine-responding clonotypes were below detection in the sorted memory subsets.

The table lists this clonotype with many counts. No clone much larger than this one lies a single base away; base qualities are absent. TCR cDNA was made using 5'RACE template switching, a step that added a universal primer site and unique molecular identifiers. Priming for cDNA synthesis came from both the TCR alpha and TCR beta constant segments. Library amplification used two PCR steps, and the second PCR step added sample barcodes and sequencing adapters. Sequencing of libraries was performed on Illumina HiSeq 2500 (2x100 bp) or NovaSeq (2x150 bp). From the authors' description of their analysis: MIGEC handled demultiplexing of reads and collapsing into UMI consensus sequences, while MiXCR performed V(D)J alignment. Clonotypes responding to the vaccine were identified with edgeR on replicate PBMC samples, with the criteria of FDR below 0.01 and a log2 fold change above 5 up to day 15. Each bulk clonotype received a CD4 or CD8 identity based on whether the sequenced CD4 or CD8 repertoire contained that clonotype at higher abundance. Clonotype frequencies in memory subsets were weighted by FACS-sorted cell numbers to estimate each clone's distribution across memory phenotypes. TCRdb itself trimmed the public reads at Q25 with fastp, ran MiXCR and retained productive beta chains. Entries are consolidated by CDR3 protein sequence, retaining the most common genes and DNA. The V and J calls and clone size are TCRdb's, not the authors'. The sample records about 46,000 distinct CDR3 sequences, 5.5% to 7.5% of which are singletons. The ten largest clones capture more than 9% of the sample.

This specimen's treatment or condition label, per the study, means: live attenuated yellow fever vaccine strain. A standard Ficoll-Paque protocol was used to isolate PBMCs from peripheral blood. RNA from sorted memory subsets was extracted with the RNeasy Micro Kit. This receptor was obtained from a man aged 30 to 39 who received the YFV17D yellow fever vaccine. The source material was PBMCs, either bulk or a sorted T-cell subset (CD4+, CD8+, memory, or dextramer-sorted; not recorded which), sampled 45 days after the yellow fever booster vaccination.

The nucleotide sequence is TGTGCCAGCAGCTTGGTACAGGGGGGGAGAGAGACCCAGTACTTC. This yields the protein CASSLVQGGRETQYF. In this chain, TRBV5-6 is recombined with TRBJ2-5, and perhaps TRBD1 as D gene, on 8 matching bases. The CDR3 covers 15 residues, taking in both the cysteine and the phenylalanine. Of all the DNA, just the CDR3 is kept, 45 bases in frame from base 1. CDR1 and CDR2, per the germline V gene, are SGHDT and YYEEEE. V was cut back by 0 bases and J by 4 bases, leaving a gap of 13 bases between them.